Each of the 25 T cell receptor beta chains below was sequenced from the same sample in a study of T cell responses to AZD1222 COVID-19 vaccine. The method was immunoSEQ multiplex PCR; TCRdb's version includes in-frame clones alone and lacks a portion of them. The repertoire holds 180,000 or so clones, with over 80% as singletons. Sequenced material: peripheral blood, taken 28 days after the second dose of the MenACWY control vaccine. Receptors were obtained from an adult who received the MenACWY meningococcal vaccine as a control.

V and J are TRBV12-5 and TRBJ2-2; possibly TRBD1 for D (6 bases). The ends were cut back, 2 bases at V and 5 bases at J, with 6 bases in the middle. Germline V gene data show CDR1 as LGHNT and CDR2 as FRNRAP. This CDR3 has 13 residues. The CDR3 spells CASGLRGTGELFF. The DNA of the CDR3 is TGTGCTAGTGGTTTGAGGGGGACCGGGGAGCTGTTTTTT.

The J gene is TRBJ1-5, the V gene TRBV15; D may be TRBD1 (5 bases). V lost 0 bases and J lost 7, with 13 bases in between. The length of the CDR3 is 15 residues. Germline loops: CDR1 LNHNV, CDR2 YYDKDF (reference sequence). This CDR3 is CATSRDPRVSQPQHF. The CDR3 region has the DNA TGTGCCACCAGCAGAGATCCCAGGGTGAGCCAGCCCCAGCATTTT. The full variable domain, completed using reference TRBV15 and TRBJ1-5, is DAMVIQNPRYQVTQFGKPVTLSCSQTLNHNVMYWYQQKSSQAPKLLFHYYDKDFNNEADTPDNFQSRRPNTSFCFLDIRSPGLGDTAMYLCATSRDPRVSQPQHFGDGTRLSIL.

This chain uses TRBV6-5 with TRBJ2-2; no reliable D call. Germline values: CDR1 MNHEY, CDR2 SVGAGI. The V and J ends lost 6 bases and 5 bases respectively, with 13 bases between them. The CDR3 length is 14 residues. The CDR3 bases are TGTGCCAGCAGCGGCCGGGCATGGACCGGGGAGCTGTTTTTT. Its protein is CASSGRAWTGELFF.

The chain carries TRBV19 and TRBJ1-3; D gene uncertain. The CDR3 has 15 residues. V shed 6 bases and J shed 0 bases, with 12 bases lying between them. CDR1 LNHDA and CDR2 SQIVND come from the germline V gene (reference sequence). The DNA of the CDR3 is TGTGCCAGTAGCACAGACGTTATCTCTGGAAACACCATATATTTT. As protein: CASSTDVISGNTIYF.

The rearrangement uses TRBV2 and TRBJ1-5; 9 nucleotides agree with TRBD1. This CDR3 contains 15 residues. V shed 3 bases and J 6 bases; nucleotides not matched to a gene: 6. Germline assignment: CDR1 SNHLY and CDR2 FYNNEI. CDR3 nucleotide sequence: TGTGCCAGCAGTGAGGGGGACAGGGTATCTCAGCCCCAGCATTTT. This sequence encodes CASSEGDRVSQPQHF.

This rearrangement joins TRBV5-1 to TRBJ1-1, with D unresolved. CDR3 size: 14 residues. V gave up 0 bases and J gave up 1 base, with 7 bases separating them. Per the germline V gene, CDR1 is SGHRS and CDR2 is YFSETQ. The CDR3 coding sequence is TGCGCCAGCAGCTTGGAGGTGTCGAACACTGAAGCTTTCTTT. It codes for CASSLEVSNTEAFF.

The V and J genes are TRBV12-3 or TRBV12-4 and TRBJ2-5; D is tentatively TRBD1 or TRBD2 (5 bases each). The CDR3 runs 12 residues. V was shortened by 5 bases and J by 9 bases, with 13 bases between the two germline ends. The CDR3 DNA follows: TGTGCCAGCAGTCCCCCAGTGGGGGCCCAGTACTTC. Residues: CASSPPVGAQYF.

This chain uses TRBV10-3 with TRBJ2-3, with TRBD2 matching 12 bases. Germline values: CDR1 ENHRY, CDR2 SYGVKD. Germline trimming cut 8 bases from V and 0 bases from J; bases unmatched to any gene: 6. CDR3 length: 16 residues. CDR3 amino acids: CAISHGTSGSTDTQYF. The CDR3 nucleotides read TGTGCCATCTCCCACGGGACTAGCGGGAGCACAGATACGCAGTATTTT.

The chain uses TRBV19 and TRBJ1-1; the D gene is possibly TRBD1 (5 bases). The V gene's germline CDR1 is LNHDA and CDR2 SQIVND (reference sequence). Trimming shortened V by 5 bases and J by 0 bases, and 10 bases separated the two germline ends. The CDR3 loop spans 14 amino acids. CDR3 nucleotides: TGTGCCAGTAGTGTTCCGGGGGTGAACACTGAAGCTTTCTTT. As protein: CASSVPGVNTEAFF.

The gene calls are TRBV21-1 and TRBJ2-7; TRBD2, as called in the table, went unchecked against the DNA. TRBV21-1 is recorded as a pseudogene. This CDR3 region has 15 residues. CDR3 sequence: CASTHLAGAFYEQYF. The DNA of the CDR3 is TGTGCCAGCACCCACCTAGCGGGAGCATTTTACGAGCAGTACTTC.

V is TRBV7-2 and J is TRBJ1-1, with 9 bases that match TRBD1. Looked up from germline, CDR1 is SGHTA and CDR2 is FQGNSA. This CDR3 region has 14 residues. V was clipped by 4 bases and J by 4 bases; unmatched bases: 4. CDR3 nucleotide sequence: TGTGCCAGCAGCTCCCGGGACAGGGCCACTGAAGCTTTCTTT. Amino acid sequence: CASSSRDRATEAFF.

The CDR3 loop is CASSFHTGTDTEAFF. Written as DNA, the CDR3 is TGTGCCAGCAGCTTTCACACCGGGACAGACACTGAAGCTTTCTTT. This sequence joins TRBV7-9 and TRBJ1-1, with TRBD1 matching over 7 bases. V dropped 3 bases and J dropped 3; count of bases not matched to a gene: 7. From germline, CDR1 is SEHNR and CDR2 FQNEAQ (reference sequence). This CDR3 has 15 amino acids.

About this clone itself: The same CDR3 is also encoded by other DNA sequences in this sample. This chain connects TRBV6-5 to TRBJ2-1, with a possible D match to TRBD2 (6 bases). Trimming took off 6 bases at V and 5 bases at J, with 11 bases between the two ends. This CDR3 has 13 amino acids. Looked up from germline, CDR1 is MNHEY and CDR2 is SVGAGI. The CDR3 is CASSPTGDNEQFF. The CDR3 DNA is TGTGCCAGCAGCCCGACGGGGGACAATGAGCAGTTCTTC.

This clone is a singleton in its sample. The rearrangement links TRBV29-1 to TRBJ2-7, with D perhaps matching TRBD1 (5 bases). Trimming pared 5 bases from V and 9 bases from J, leaving 11 bases between. The germline CDR1 and CDR2 sequences are SQVTM and ANQGSEA. The CDR3 totals 10 residues. CDR3 protein: CSVTDNLQYF. The CDR3 nucleotides are TGCAGCGTTACGGACAACTTGCAGTACTTC.

J is TRBJ1-5 and V is TRBV5-8, with D hard to call. Germline V gene data show CDR1 as SGHTS and CDR2 as YDEGEE. V was trimmed by 4 bases and J by 1 base, leaving 9 bases between them. There are 14 residues in the CDR3. The CDR3 region is CASSRPRSNQPQHF. CDR3 coding DNA: TGTGCCAGCAGCCGGCCGAGGAGCAATCAGCCCCAGCATTTT.

The chain recombines TRBV5-1 with TRBJ1-2; possibly TRBD1 for D (5 bases). V gave up 6 bases and J gave up 7 bases, with 16 bases separating them. The CDR3 is 13 residues long. Germline V CDR1 and CDR2: SGHRS, YFSETQ. As DNA, the CDR3 is TGCGCCAGCACATTTGGGGCCCTCAGTGGCTACACCTTC. Translation gives CASTFGALSGYTF. Based on the CDR3 plus reference TRBV5-1 and TRBJ1-2, the full variable domain is KAGVTQTPRYLIKTRGQQVTLSCSPISGHRSVSWYQQTPGQGLQFLFEYFSETQRNKGNFPGRFSGRQFSNSRSEMNVSTLELGDSALYLCASTFGALSGYTFGSGTRLTVV.

The chain employs TRBV27 and TRBJ1-6; TRBD1 might be the D (6 bases). The CDR3 length is 16 residues. V was trimmed by 0 bases and J by 5 bases, leaving 11 bases between them. CDR1 MNHEY and CDR2 SMNVEV come from the germline V gene (reference sequence). The CDR3 loop is CASSLSSGGNNSPLHF. In nucleotides, the CDR3 is TGTGCCAGCAGTTTATCGTCGGGGGGCAATAATTCACCCCTCCACTTT.

The chain employs TRBV6-6 and TRBJ1-2; D gene unclear. V dropped 0 bases and J dropped 11 bases, with 13 bases sitting between them. The CDR3 contains 13 residues. Germline lookup yields CDR1 MNHNY and CDR2 SVGAGI (reference sequence). DNA for the CDR3: TGTGCCAGCAGTTACTCGTATAGGGAGTATTACACCTTC. This codes for CASSYSYREYYTF.

The chain carries TRBV18 and TRBJ1-2; a weak D match, TRBD1 (5 bases). Germline CDR1 and CDR2: KGHSH and LQKENI. The CDR3 contains 14 residues. The V gene lost 3 bases and the J gene lost 2 bases, with 10 bases spanning the gap. Here the CDR3 reads CASSPRDANYGYTF. In nucleotides, the CDR3 is TGTGCCAGCTCACCCCGGGACGCAAACTATGGCTACACCTTC.

This clone was observed once. V gene TRBV4-1 combines with J gene TRBJ2-3; D gene uncertain. V lost 4 bases, J lost 7 bases, and 12 bases lay in between. Germline V lookup: CDR1 MGHRA, CDR2 YSYEKL. The CDR3 length is 13 residues. The CDR3 bases are TGCGCCAGCAGCCCCGGTTCGCCAAATACGCAGTATTTT. Translating it yields CASSPGSPNTQYF.

This chain links TRBV6-5 with TRBJ2-2; D is ambiguous. The CDR3 has 14 amino acids. CDR1 is MNHEY and CDR2 is SVGAGI in the germline V gene. V lost 6 bases to trimming and J lost 3 bases, with 11 bases between them. CDR3 amino acids: CASRVSVYTGELFF. The CDR3 DNA reads as TGTGCCAGCAGGGTATCGGTATACACCGGGGAGCTGTTTTTT.

CDR3 bases: TGCAGCGTTGGAGCGGGACAGGGATCTGAAGCTTTCTTT. Protein product: CSVGAGQGSEAFF. The rearrangement uses TRBV29-1 and TRBJ1-1; the match to TRBD1 covers 9 bases. This CDR3 spans 13 amino acids. The V segment lost 4 bases and the J segment 6 bases; nucleotides outside the gene matches: 6. Germline V gene data show CDR1 as SQVTM and CDR2 as ANQGSEA.

In DNA, the CDR3 is TGTGCCAGTAGCGGGACTAGCGGGATCGGGGAGCTGTTTTTT. Its translation: CASSGTSGIGELFF. This chain links TRBV19 with TRBJ2-2, with 13 bases that match TRBD2. CDR1 LNHDA and CDR2 SQIVND come from the germline V gene (reference sequence). The CDR3 runs to 14 residues. J lost 7 bases, V lost 6 bases, and 2 bases had no gene match. The entire variable domain, with the rest obtained from reference TRBV19 and TRBJ2-2, is as follows: DGGITQSPKYLFRKEGQNVTLSCEQNLNHDAMYWYRQDPGQGLRLIYYSQIVNDFQKGDIAEGYSVSREKKESFPLTVTSAQKNPTAFYLCASSGTSGIGELFFGEGSRLTVL.

This sequence joins TRBV2 and TRBJ1-1; D gene unclear. Trimming stripped 3 bases from V and 0 bases from J, with 8 bases between. Germline CDR1 SNHLY, CDR2 FYNNEI. The CDR3 totals 14 residues. Here the CDR3 DNA reads TGTGCCAGCAGTGATAAATTGATGAACACTGAAGCTTTCTTT. Translating it yields CASSDKLMNTEAFF.

This sequence joins TRBV30 and TRBJ1-4; no definite D call. Germline V lookup: CDR1 GTSNPN, CDR2 SVGIG (reference sequence). The CDR3 loop spans 15 amino acids. The V and J ends lost 2 bases and 2 bases respectively, with 12 bases between them. The CDR3 sequence is CAWSTSIGTNEKLFF. The CDR3, as DNA: TGTGCCTGGAGTACATCCATCGGCACTAATGAAAAACTGTTTTTT.